These T cell receptor beta chains were read from a single sample in a study of T cell changes during pregnancy in multiple sclerosis. The protocol was immunoSEQ multiplex PCR, while the TCRdb copy is restricted to in-frame clones and leaves out a portion. The profile covers tens of thousands of clones, with roughly 95% appearing a single time and under 1.5% taken by the ten largest. The material was peripheral blood, obtained in the third trimester of pregnancy. These TCRs come from a female donor in good health, enrolled as a control in a pregnancy study. CDR3s include the opening cysteine and the closing phenylalanine or tryptophan. Each record gives: clone size, J gene, D gene, V gene, CDR3 protein, CDR3 DNA. The D gene is left open where the match is weak. Clone size is stated in some rows and not others, as once, few, many or a class when expanded.

abundance: -; j_gene: TRBJ2-3; d_gene: TRBD1; v_gene: TRBV4-1; CDR3aa: CASSQPDRGTDTQYF; CDR3nt: TGCGCCAGCAGCCAACCGGACAGGGGCACAGATACGCAGTATTTT
abundance: few; j_gene: TRBJ1-1; d_gene: -; v_gene: TRBV27; CDR3aa: CASSLSRNTEAFF; CDR3nt: TGTGCCAGCAGTTTATCCCGGAACACTGAAGCTTTCTTT
abundance: few; j_gene: TRBJ1-1; d_gene: -; v_gene: TRBV30; CDR3aa: CAWNMGPGGTEAFF; CDR3nt: TGTGCCTGGAACATGGGGCCCGGAGGGACTGAAGCTTTCTTT
abundance: -; j_gene: TRBJ2-7; d_gene: -; v_gene: TRBV28; CDR3aa: CASSQTNSYEQYF; CDR3nt: TGTGCCAGCAGCCAAACAAACTCCTACGAGCAGTACTTC
abundance: -; j_gene: TRBJ1-5; d_gene: TRBD1; v_gene: TRBV4-2; CDR3aa: CASSQFGTGLVPQHF; CDR3nt: TGTGCCAGCAGCCAATTTGGGACAGGACTGGTGCCCCAGCATTTT
abundance: -; j_gene: TRBJ2-7; d_gene: -; v_gene: TRBV7-9; CDR3aa: CASSPTVGGSSYEQYF; CDR3nt: TGTGCCAGCAGCCCGACCGTGGGAGGTAGCTCCTACGAGCAGTACTTC
abundance: -; j_gene: TRBJ2-1; d_gene: -; v_gene: TRBV5-1; CDR3aa: CASSLRYGDEQFF; CDR3nt: TGCGCCAGCAGCTTACGTTACGGGGATGAGCAGTTCTTC
abundance: -; j_gene: TRBJ2-1; d_gene: TRBD2; v_gene: TRBV2; CDR3aa: CASSERGGQRESFYNEQFF; CDR3nt: TGTGCCAGCAGTGAAAGGGGGGGCCAGCGGGAGTCCTTTTACAATGAGCAGTTCTTC
abundance: -; j_gene: TRBJ2-7; d_gene: -; v_gene: TRBV7-9; CDR3aa: CASSLQDYEQYF; CDR3nt: TGTGCCAGCAGCTTACAGGACTACGAGCAGTACTTC
abundance: -; j_gene: TRBJ2-1; d_gene: -; v_gene: TRBV27; CDR3aa: CASSLVSPYNEQFF; CDR3nt: TGTGCCAGCAGTTTAGTGTCTCCCTACAATGAGCAGTTCTTC
abundance: few; j_gene: TRBJ2-2; d_gene: -; v_gene: TRBV2; CDR3aa: CASSQDFTLGTGELFF; CDR3nt: TGTGCCAGCAGCCAAGATTTCACACTAGGGACCGGGGAGCTGTTTTTT
abundance: -; j_gene: TRBJ1-1; d_gene: -; v_gene: TRBV27; CDR3aa: CASGWSSTNTEAFF; CDR3nt: TGTGCCAGCGGATGGAGCAGTACGAACACTGAAGCTTTCTTT
abundance: -; j_gene: TRBJ2-7; d_gene: -; v_gene: TRBV7-2; CDR3aa: CASSLVPPLSYEQYF; CDR3nt: TGTGCCAGCAGCTTAGTCCCTCCCCTATCCTACGAGCAGTACTTC
abundance: -; j_gene: TRBJ2-1; d_gene: TRBD1; v_gene: TRBV5-1; CDR3aa: CASSLDRGYEQFF; CDR3nt: TGCGCCAGCAGCTTGGACAGGGGGTATGAGCAGTTCTTC
abundance: -; j_gene: TRBJ2-7; d_gene: TRBD1; v_gene: TRBV4-1; CDR3aa: CASSQTGQGYEQYF; CDR3nt: TGCGCCAGCAGCCAGACGGGACAGGGGTACGAGCAGTACTTC
abundance: -; j_gene: TRBJ2-5; d_gene: TRBD2; v_gene: TRBV10-3; CDR3aa: CAISGGTSGETQYF; CDR3nt: TGTGCCATCAGTGGGGGGACTAGTGGTGAGACCCAGTACTTC
abundance: -; j_gene: TRBJ2-7; d_gene: TRBD2; v_gene: TRBV5-1; CDR3aa: CASSLVAGGYSYEQYF; CDR3nt: TGCGCCAGCAGCTTGGTAGCGGGAGGGTATTCTTACGAGCAGTACTTC
abundance: -; j_gene: TRBJ2-3; d_gene: TRBD2; v_gene: TRBV4-1; CDR3aa: CASSQGSGRGTDTQYF; CDR3nt: TGCGCCAGCAGCCAAGGTAGCGGGAGAGGCACAGATACGCAGTATTTT
abundance: -; j_gene: TRBJ2-3; d_gene: -; v_gene: TRBV18; CDR3aa: CASSPQGWTDTQYF; CDR3nt: TGTGCCAGCTCACCACAGGGGTGGACAGATACGCAGTATTTT
abundance: -; j_gene: TRBJ2-7; d_gene: -; v_gene: TRBV13; CDR3aa: CASSLAGNDEQYF; CDR3nt: TGTGCCAGCAGCTTAGCGGGGAACGACGAGCAGTACTTC
abundance: once; j_gene: TRBJ1-1; d_gene: -; v_gene: TRBV29-1; CDR3aa: CSASWWQGQEAFF; CDR3nt: TGCAGCGCTTCCTGGTGGCAGGGCCAAGAAGCTTTCTTT
abundance: once; j_gene: TRBJ1-1; d_gene: -; v_gene: TRBV13; CDR3aa: CASSLVVNTEAFF; CDR3nt: TGTGCCAGCAGCTTAGTAGTGAACACTGAAGCTTTCTTT
abundance: once; j_gene: TRBJ1-2; d_gene: -; v_gene: TRBV5-1; CDR3aa: CASKEGGGSNYGYTF; CDR3nt: TGCGCCAGCAAAGAAGGGGGGGGATCTAACTATGGCTACACCTTC
abundance: -; j_gene: TRBJ2-7; d_gene: -; v_gene: TRBV6-5; CDR3aa: CASSYGFTAYEQYF; CDR3nt: TGTGCCAGCAGTTACGGTTTCACAGCCTACGAGCAGTACTTC
abundance: once; j_gene: TRBJ2-7; d_gene: TRBD1; v_gene: TRBV28; CDR3aa: CASSLGTGGWYEQYF; CDR3nt: TGTGCCAGCAGTTTAGGGACAGGGGGTTGGTACGAGCAGTACTTC
abundance: -; j_gene: TRBJ2-1; d_gene: TRBD2; v_gene: TRBV27; CDR3aa: CASSFSGGLTYNEQFF; CDR3nt: TGTGCCAGCAGTTTCTCGGGGGGGTTGACCTACAATGAGCAGTTCTTC
abundance: once; j_gene: TRBJ2-1; d_gene: -; v_gene: TRBV4-2; CDR3aa: CASSPPGLPPPNEQFF; CDR3nt: TGTGCCAGCAGCCCACCAGGACTACCTCCTCCCAATGAGCAGTTCTTC
abundance: -; j_gene: TRBJ2-2; d_gene: -; v_gene: TRBV5-1; CDR3aa: CASSFQGNTGELFF; CDR3nt: TGCGCCAGCAGTTTTCAGGGCAACACCGGGGAGCTGTTTTTT
abundance: -; j_gene: TRBJ1-5; d_gene: -; v_gene: TRBV30; CDR3aa: CAWRVGPIGAPQHF; CDR3nt: TGTGCCTGGAGAGTGGGCCCTATAGGCGCGCCCCAGCATTTT
abundance: -; j_gene: TRBJ1-2; d_gene: -; v_gene: TRBV5-4; CDR3aa: CASSSADYYGYTF; CDR3nt: TGTGCCAGCAGCTCGGCCGACTACTATGGCTACACCTTC
abundance: -; j_gene: TRBJ1-5; d_gene: -; v_gene: TRBV29-1; CDR3aa: CSVATGSNQPQHF; CDR3nt: TGCAGCGTTGCAACAGGTAGCAATCAGCCCCAGCATTTT
abundance: -; j_gene: TRBJ2-2; d_gene: TRBD1; v_gene: TRBV28; CDR3aa: CASSRQGLNTGELFF; CDR3nt: TGTGCCAGCAGTCGACAGGGGTTGAACACCGGGGAGCTGTTTTTT